The 16 T cell receptor beta chains presented below share a single source sample, sequenced in a study of CD8+CD57+ T cells in acquired aplastic anemia. The study profiled TCR beta VDJ and CDR3 using genomic DNA as template. TCRdb reanalysed the reads using MiXCR and keeps one entry per CDR3 protein. The sample holds 110,000 or so distinct CDR3 sequences, under 60% seen once. Patients included in sequencing had previously demonstrated CD8+CD57+ cell expansion by flow cytometry. Sequencing was performed on sorted CD4+, CD8+, or CD8+CD57+ T cells (not recorded which) from PBMCs. Receptors originate from a human donor with aplastic anemia.

The J gene is TRBJ2-7, the V gene TRBV14, with TRBD2 identical over 13 bases. The CDR3 runs to 18 residues. The V gene's germline CDR1 is SGHDN and CDR2 FVKESK. The J segment lost 1 base and the V segment lost 0 bases, leaving 6 bases of the junction unmatched. CDR3 loop: CASSQDWGLAGRSYEQYF. In nucleotides, the CDR3 is TGTGCCAGCAGCCAAGATTGGGGACTAGCGGGAAGGTCCTACGAGCAGTACTTC.

The CDR3 DNA follows: TGTGCCAGCAGTCCAGCCCCGGAGCGGCAGTACTTC. Protein product: CASSPAPERQYF. The V and J genes are TRBV12-3 or TRBV12-4 and TRBJ2-7; D uncertain. This CDR3 spans 12 amino acids. V was shortened by 5 bases and J by 9 bases, with 14 bases between the two germline ends.

This clonotype appeared a few times. The V call is TRBV30, the J call TRBJ1-2, with D maybe TRBD1 (6 bases). Trimming pared 6 bases from V and 4 bases from J, leaving 21 bases between. This CDR3 has 15 amino acids. Germline V gives CDR1 GTSNPN, CDR2 SVGIG (reference sequence). The DNA of the CDR3 is TGTGCCTGCAACGCCGCCCAGGGGCTCGGCTATGGCTACACCTTC. Translation gives CACNAAQGLGYGYTF.

For this clonotype: At one of its ends the junction is not consistent with the germline gene, which may arise from a read error. This chain links TRBV10-3 with TRBJ1-1; D remains ambiguous. Looked up from germline, CDR1 is ENHRY and CDR2 is SYGVKD. The length of the CDR3 is 13 residues. CDR3 nucleotides: TGTGCCGTCAGTGAGTCGGGGTACACTGAAGCTTTCTTT. Translating it yields CAVSESGYTEAFF.

The CDR3 nucleotides read TGTGCCAGTCGATTGGACTATGGCTACACCTTC. The encoded protein is CASRLDYGYTF. The chain recombines TRBV5-8 with TRBJ1-2; D call uncertain. Trimming left V 8 bases short and J 3 bases short, with 8 bases between. The CDR3 contains 11 residues. Germline V gives CDR1 SGHTS, CDR2 YDEGEE.

This clonotype was seen at least ten times. V is TRBV7-7 and J is TRBJ2-3; TRBD1 matches at 10 bases. Germline-derived CDR1 and CDR2 are SSHAT and FNYEAQ (reference sequence). The CDR3 length is 19 residues. J was trimmed by 2 bases and V by 1 base; bases with no gene match: 12. As DNA, the CDR3 is TGTGCCAGCAGCTTAGGACAGGGGGCCCTCGTCTTTTCCACAGATACGCAGTATTTT. This translates into CASSLGQGALVFSTDTQYF.

By share, this clonotype ranks as medium-sized. This chain connects TRBV9 to TRBJ2-7; D tentatively reads TRBD1 or TRBD2 (5 bases each). V lost 5 bases, J lost 4 bases, and 16 bases lay in between. Looked up from germline, CDR1 is SGDLS and CDR2 is YYNGEE. The CDR3 is 14 amino acids. Here the CDR3 DNA reads TGTGCCAGCAGTGGGACGGGGACGGGATACGAGCAGTACTTC. This sequence encodes CASSGTGTGYEQYF.

This chain links TRBV2 with TRBJ1-1, with a possible D match to TRBD1 (6 bases). V lost 5 bases and J 4 bases, leaving 11 bases between the germline ends. The CDR3 is 13 residues long. Germline V CDR1 and CDR2: SNHLY, FYNNEI. The CDR3 coding sequence is TGTGCCAGCAGTAGAAGAGGGGGCACTGAAGCTTTCTTT. Protein product: CASSRRGGTEAFF.

Here the CDR3 reads CASSSRVGTEAFF. CDR3 in DNA: TGTGCCAGCAGCTCCAGGGTCGGCACTGAAGCTTTCTTT. The J gene is TRBJ1-1, the V gene TRBV7-8; perhaps TRBD1 as D (5 bases). The germline gives CDR1 SGHVS, CDR2 FQNEAQ. The CDR3 runs 13 residues. V was clipped by 4 bases and J by 4 bases, with 10 bases between them.

The genes are TRBV19 and TRBJ1-3, with D possibly TRBD1 on 6 matching bases. From germline, CDR1 is LNHDA and CDR2 SQIVND (reference sequence). The CDR3 has 14 amino acids. Deletions cut 6 bases from V and 5 bases from J, with 14 bases between. The CDR3 spells CASSTIQGRNTIYF. The CDR3, as DNA: TGTGCCAGTAGCACCATACAGGGACGAAACACCATATATTTT.

The chain links TRBV4-1 to TRBJ2-4; the D call may be TRBD1 or TRBD2 (7 bases each). This CDR3 contains 16 residues. The germline CDR1 and CDR2 sequences are MGHRA and YSYEKL. Trimming took off 0 bases at V and 8 bases at J, with 17 bases between the two ends. This CDR3 reads CASSQDLGQAGDIQYF. CDR3 nucleotides: TGCGCCAGCAGCCAAGATCTAGGACAGGCGGGGGACATTCAGTACTTC.

This chain connects TRBV6-5 to TRBJ1-1; D is perhaps TRBD1 (6 bases). V was trimmed by 0 bases and J by 4 bases, leaving 9 bases between them. Looked up from germline, CDR1 is MNHEY and CDR2 is SVGAGI. The CDR3 has 14 amino acids. The CDR3 spells CASSYSGGRTEAFF. CDR3 nucleotides: TGTGCCAGCAGTTACTCAGGGGGGCGCACTGAAGCTTTCTTT.

This clonotype was detected many times. This sequence joins TRBV20-1 and TRBJ1-3; a weak D match, TRBD1 (5 bases). The V end lost 6 bases, the J end lost 3 bases, and 15 bases lay between the germline ends. This CDR3 region has 14 residues. Germline values: CDR1 DFQATT, CDR2 SNEGSKA (reference sequence). CDR3 sequence: CSASGGALGNTIYF. CDR3 sequence (DNA): TGCAGTGCCAGCGGAGGGGCGCTTGGAAACACCATATATTTT.

The V gene is TRBV2, the J gene TRBJ2-7; no clear D. The CDR3 spans 15 residues. V was trimmed by 1 base and J by 0 bases, leaving 10 bases between them. From germline, CDR1 is SNHLY and CDR2 FYNNEI. CDR3 in amino acids: CASSEGHFSSYEQYF. CDR3 DNA: TGTGCCAGCAGTGAAGGTCACTTCAGCTCCTACGAGCAGTACTTC. The whole variable domain, filled in from reference TRBV2 and TRBJ2-7, reads EPEVTQTPSHQVTQMGQEVILRCVPISNHLYFYWYRQILGQKVEFLVSFYNNEISEKSEIFDDQFSVERPDGSNFTLKIRSTKLEDSAMYFCASSEGHFSSYEQYFGPGTRLTVT.

This chain uses TRBV10-3 with TRBJ1-4; unclear D gene. Germline V gene sequence: CDR1 ENHRY, CDR2 SYGVKD. V was pared by 3 bases and J by 5 bases, with 7 bases between. The CDR3 runs 13 residues. CDR3 in amino acids: CAISDKRNEKLFF. For the CDR3, the DNA is TGTGCCATCAGTGATAAGAGGAATGAAAAACTGTTTTTT.

This clonotype was detected ten times or more. In DNA form, the CDR3 reads TGTGCCAGCAGCCTAAGAAAAAACACTGAAGCTTTCTTT. This gives the protein CASSLRKNTEAFF. The V call is TRBV7-3, the J call TRBJ1-1; D gene uncertain. The CDR3 sequence is 13 residues long. Trimming took 5 bases from V and 2 from J, leaving 9 bases between them. Germline V gene lookup returns CDR1 SGHTA and CDR2 FQGTGA.